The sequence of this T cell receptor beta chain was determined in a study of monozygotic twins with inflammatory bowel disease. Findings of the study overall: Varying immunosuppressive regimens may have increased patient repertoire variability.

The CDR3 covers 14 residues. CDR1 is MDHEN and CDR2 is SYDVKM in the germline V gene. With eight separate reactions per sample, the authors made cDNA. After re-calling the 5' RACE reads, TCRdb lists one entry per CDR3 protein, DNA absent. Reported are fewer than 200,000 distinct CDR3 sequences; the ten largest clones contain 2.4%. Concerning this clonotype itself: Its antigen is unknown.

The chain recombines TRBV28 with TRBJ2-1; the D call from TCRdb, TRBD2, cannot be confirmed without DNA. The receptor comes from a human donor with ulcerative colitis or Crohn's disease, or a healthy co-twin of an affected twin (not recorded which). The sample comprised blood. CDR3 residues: CASSRLAGYNEQFF. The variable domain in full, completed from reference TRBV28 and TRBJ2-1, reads DVKVTQSSRYLVKRTGEKVFLECVQDMDHENMFWYRQDPGLGLRLIYFSYDVKMKEKGDIPEGYSVSREKKERFSLILESASTNQTSMYLCASSRLAGYNEQFFGPGTRLTVL.